The source of this T cell receptor (beta chain) is a study of T cell repertoires in cytomegalovirus infection. In the study overall: Indicated by public TCR beta signatures were CMV infection and matching HLA type. Study outcomes and limitations: The cumulative frequency of public TCR beta families distinguished individuals who carried CMV together with the relevant HLA. The ex vivo response was dominated by HLA-C-restricted CMV-specific TCR beta clonotypes.

TCRdb re-called the reads through MiXCR, storing one row per CDR3 protein. The repertoire holds a few hundred thousand distinct CDR3 sequences, with around 18% as singletons. Remarks on this clonotype: Antigen unknown.

Input material: PBMCs. This clonotype was sampled from a human donor in good health (CMV status not recorded). Some clones in this sample may be carry-over from other donors' samples.

The CDR3 nucleotides are TGTGCCAGCAGTTACTCGACAGTTGAAGCTTTCTTT. Protein product: CASSYSTVEAFF. The chain couples TRBV6-2 or TRBV6-3 to TRBJ1-1, with D possibly TRBD1 on 5 matching bases. Trimming removed 0 bases from V and 7 bases from J, with 6 bases in between. The CDR3 runs 12 residues. The V gene's germline CDR1 is MNHEY and CDR2 SVGEGT.